The entry below describes one T cell receptor beta chain. Methods used by the authors: Reference gene primers were amplified, and this amplification served to estimate nucleated cell counts. Some clones are missing from TCRdb's copy, which holds only in-frame ones; the method was immunoSEQ multiplex PCR. V, J and clone size reflect that table, while D and trimming were determined from the DNA. The profile covers around 260,000 clones, with 80% to 95% appearing a single time and approximately 2.6% taken by the ten largest. This specimen belongs to a study of blood T cell repertoires in COVID-19. Study information: Acute-phase and convalescent COVID-19 samples originated in the United States, Italy and Spain. The analysed material was cDNA or gDNA that came from T cells, B-cell-depleted T cells, or PBMCs.

Seattle participants joined during active infection and were tracked over time. Trimming shortened V by 4 bases and J by 0 bases, and 11 bases separated the two germline ends. The germline CDR1 and CDR2 sequences are SGHRS and YFSETQ. The CDR3 has 15 residues. The J gene is TRBJ1-3, the V gene TRBV5-1, with unresolved D. The sequenced sample consisted of peripheral blood. The sequence was collected from a person under 35 with COVID-19, enrolled during active disease. The CDR3 DNA follows: TGCGCCAGCAGCCTCGCCGGGTCCTCTGGAAACACCATATATTTT. Amino acids: CASSLAGSSGNTIYF.